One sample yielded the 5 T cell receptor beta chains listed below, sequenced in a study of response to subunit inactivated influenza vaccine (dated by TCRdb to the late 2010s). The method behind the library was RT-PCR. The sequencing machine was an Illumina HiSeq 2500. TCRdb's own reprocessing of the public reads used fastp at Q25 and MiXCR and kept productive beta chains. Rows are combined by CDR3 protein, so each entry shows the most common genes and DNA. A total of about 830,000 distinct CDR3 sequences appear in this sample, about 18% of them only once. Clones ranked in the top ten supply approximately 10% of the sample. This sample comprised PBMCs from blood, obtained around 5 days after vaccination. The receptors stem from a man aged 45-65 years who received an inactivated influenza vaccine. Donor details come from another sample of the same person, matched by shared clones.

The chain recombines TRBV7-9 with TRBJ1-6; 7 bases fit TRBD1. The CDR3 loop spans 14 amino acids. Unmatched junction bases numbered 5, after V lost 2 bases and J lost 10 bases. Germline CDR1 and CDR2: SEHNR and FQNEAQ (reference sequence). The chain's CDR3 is CASSLNRGGSPLHF. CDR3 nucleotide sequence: TGTGCCAGCAGCTTAAACAGGGGTGGCTCACCCCTCCACTTT.

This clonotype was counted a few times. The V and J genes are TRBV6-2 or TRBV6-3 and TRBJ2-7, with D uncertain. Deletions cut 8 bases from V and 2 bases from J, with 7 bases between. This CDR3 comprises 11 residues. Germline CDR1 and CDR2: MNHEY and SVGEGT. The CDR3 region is CASGSAYEQYF. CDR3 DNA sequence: TGTGCCAGCGGGTCCGCCTACGAGCAGTACTTC.

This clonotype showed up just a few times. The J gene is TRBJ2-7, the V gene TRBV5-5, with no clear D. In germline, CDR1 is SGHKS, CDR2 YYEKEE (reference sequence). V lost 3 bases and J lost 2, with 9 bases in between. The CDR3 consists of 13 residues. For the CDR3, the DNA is TGTGCCAGCAGCTGGACGGATCCCTACGAGCAGTACTTC. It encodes CASSWTDPYEQYF.

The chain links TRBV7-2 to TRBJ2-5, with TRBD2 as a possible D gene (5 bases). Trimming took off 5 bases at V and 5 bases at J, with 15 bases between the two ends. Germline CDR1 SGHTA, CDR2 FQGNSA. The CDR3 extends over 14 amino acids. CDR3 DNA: TGTGCCAGCAGCGCTACTAGGAGCGGCGAGACCCAGTACTTC. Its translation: CASSATRSGETQYF.

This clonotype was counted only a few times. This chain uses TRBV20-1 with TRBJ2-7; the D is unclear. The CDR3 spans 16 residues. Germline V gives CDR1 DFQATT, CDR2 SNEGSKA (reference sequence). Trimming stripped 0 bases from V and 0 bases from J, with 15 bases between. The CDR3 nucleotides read TGCAGTGCTAGAGATTATCGCAGTTTCAACTCCTACGAGCAGTACTTC. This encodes CSARDYRSFNSYEQYF.